This T cell receptor (beta chain) was found in a study of blood T cell repertoires in COVID-19. As for the study in general: Both acute and convalescent COVID-19 samples were obtained from the United States, Italy and Spain. PBMCs, B-cell-depleted T cells, or T cells provided the cDNA or gDNA that made up the material.

In the source study's methods: Reference gene primer amplification yielded estimated nucleated cell counts. Assay: immunoSEQ multiplex PCR; the TCRdb copy retains only in-frame clones and omits some. V, J and clone size were drawn from that table, and D and trimming were deduced from the DNA. The sample shows some 120,000 clones, 81% of them seen only once. The germline gives CDR1 SGHAT, CDR2 FQDESV (reference sequence). This CDR3 is 13 amino acids long. J gave up 4 bases and V 5 bases, and 0 bases lay outside the gene matches. This TCR was recovered from a human donor in a cohort sampled during active COVID-19. V usage is TRBV11-1 and J usage is TRBJ2-5, with 11 bases aligning to TRBD2. The sequenced sample was peripheral blood. Here the CDR3 reads CASSGTSGETQYF. The CDR3 region has the DNA TGTGCCAGCAGCGGGACTAGCGGAGAGACCCAGTACTTC.